This T cell receptor beta chain was identified during a study of early T cells in non-severe SARS-CoV-2 infection. Study at large: Alpha and beta chains were unpaired, from unsorted whole-blood bulk RNA.

V dropped 3 bases and J dropped 3 bases, with 10 bases sitting between them. Germline V gene data show CDR1 as SGHTA and CDR2 as FQGNSA. This CDR3 contains 14 residues. The TCR library protocol attached unique molecular identifiers to the individual cDNA molecules. TCRdb processed the 5' RACE reads anew with MiXCR; each CDR3 protein has one entry. This table has about 39,000 distinct CDR3 sequences, roughly 4.7% appearing once. This clonotype was counted ten times or more. What was sequenced was whole blood. The clonotype comes from an adult who was a healthcare worker with PCR-confirmed SARS-CoV-2 infection or an uninfected control (not recorded which). V usage is TRBV7-2 and J usage is TRBJ2-3, with D possibly TRBD2 on 6 matching bases. The CDR3 nucleotides read TGTGCCAGCAGCTTCGGGGGTATGACAGATACGCAGTATTTT. Amino acid sequence: CASSFGGMTDTQYF.